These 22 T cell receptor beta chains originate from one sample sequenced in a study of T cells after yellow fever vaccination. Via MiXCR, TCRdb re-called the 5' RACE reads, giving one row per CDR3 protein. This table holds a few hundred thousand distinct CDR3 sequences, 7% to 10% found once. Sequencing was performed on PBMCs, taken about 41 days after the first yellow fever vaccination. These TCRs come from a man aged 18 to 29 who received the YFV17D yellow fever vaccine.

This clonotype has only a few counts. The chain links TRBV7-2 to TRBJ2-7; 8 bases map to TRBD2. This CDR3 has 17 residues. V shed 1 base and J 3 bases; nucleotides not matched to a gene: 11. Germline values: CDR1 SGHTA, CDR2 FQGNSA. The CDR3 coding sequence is TGTGCCAGCAGCTTAGGACCGGAAGCGGGGGAGTTCTACGAGCAGTACGTC. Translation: CASSLGPEAGEFYEQYV.

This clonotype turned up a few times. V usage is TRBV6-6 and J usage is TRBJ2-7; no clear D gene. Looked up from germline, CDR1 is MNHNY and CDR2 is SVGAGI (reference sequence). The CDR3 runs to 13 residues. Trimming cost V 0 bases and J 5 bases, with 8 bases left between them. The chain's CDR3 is CASSYSNRDEQYV. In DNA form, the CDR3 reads TGTGCCAGCAGTTACTCGAATCGGGACGAGCAGTACGTC.

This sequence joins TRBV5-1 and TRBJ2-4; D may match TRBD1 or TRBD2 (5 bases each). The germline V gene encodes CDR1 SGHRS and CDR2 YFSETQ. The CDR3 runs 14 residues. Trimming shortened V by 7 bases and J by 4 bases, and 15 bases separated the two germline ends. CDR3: CASHLEGIKNIQYF. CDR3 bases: TGCGCCAGCCACCTAGAGGGGATTAAAAACATTCAGTACTTC.

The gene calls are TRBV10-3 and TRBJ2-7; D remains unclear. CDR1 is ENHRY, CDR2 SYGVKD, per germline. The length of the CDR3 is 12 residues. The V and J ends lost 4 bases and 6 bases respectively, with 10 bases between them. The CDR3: CAISAAGREQYF. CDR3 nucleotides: TGTGCCATCAGTGCGGCAGGTCGCGAGCAGTACTTC.

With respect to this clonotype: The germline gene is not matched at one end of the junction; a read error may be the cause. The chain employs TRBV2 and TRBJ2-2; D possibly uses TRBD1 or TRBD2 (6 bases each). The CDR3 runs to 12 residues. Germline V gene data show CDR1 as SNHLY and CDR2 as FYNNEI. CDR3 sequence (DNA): TGCGCCTCCGGGGGCGCGTCCGGGGAGCTGTTTTTT. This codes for CASGGASGELFF.

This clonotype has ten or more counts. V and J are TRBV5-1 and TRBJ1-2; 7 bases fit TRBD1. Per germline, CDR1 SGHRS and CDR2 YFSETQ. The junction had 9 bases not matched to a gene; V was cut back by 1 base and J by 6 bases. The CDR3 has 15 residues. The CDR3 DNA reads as TGCGCCAGCAGCTTGTGGACAGGTTCCCCCGATGGCTACACCTTC. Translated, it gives CASSLWTGSPDGYTF.

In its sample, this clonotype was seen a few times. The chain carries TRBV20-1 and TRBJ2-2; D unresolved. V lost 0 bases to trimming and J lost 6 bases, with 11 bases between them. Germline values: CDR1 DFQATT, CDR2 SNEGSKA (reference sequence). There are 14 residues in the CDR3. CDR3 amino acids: CSAREHPMAGELFF. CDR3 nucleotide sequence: TGCAGTGCTAGAGAGCACCCTATGGCCGGGGAGCTGTTTTTT.

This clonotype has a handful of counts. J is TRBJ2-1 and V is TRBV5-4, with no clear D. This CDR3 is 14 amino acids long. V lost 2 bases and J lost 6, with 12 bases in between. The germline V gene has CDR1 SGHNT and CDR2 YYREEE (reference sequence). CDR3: CASSLGPITNEQFF. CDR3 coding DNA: TGTGCCAGCAGCTTAGGGCCTATAACCAATGAGCAGTTCTTC.

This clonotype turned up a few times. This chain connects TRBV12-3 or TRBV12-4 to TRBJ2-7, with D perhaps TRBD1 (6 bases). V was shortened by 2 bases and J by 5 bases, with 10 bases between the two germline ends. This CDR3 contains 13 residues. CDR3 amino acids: CASSLTGFNEQYF. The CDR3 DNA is TGTGCCAGCAGTTTAACAGGGTTCAACGAGCAGTACTTC.

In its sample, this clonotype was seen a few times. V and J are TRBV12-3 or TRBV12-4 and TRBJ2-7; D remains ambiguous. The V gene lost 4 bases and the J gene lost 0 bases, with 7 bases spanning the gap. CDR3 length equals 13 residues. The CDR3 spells CASSSAVSYEQYF. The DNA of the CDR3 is TGTGCCAGCAGTTCAGCTGTCTCCTACGAGCAGTACTTC.

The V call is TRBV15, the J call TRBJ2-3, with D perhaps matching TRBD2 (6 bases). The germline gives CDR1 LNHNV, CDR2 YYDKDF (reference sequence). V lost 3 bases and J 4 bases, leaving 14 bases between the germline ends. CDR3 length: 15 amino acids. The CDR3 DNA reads TGTGCCACCAGCAGCGCGGGCGGGGACCCAGATACGCAGTATTTT. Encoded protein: CATSSAGGDPDTQYF.

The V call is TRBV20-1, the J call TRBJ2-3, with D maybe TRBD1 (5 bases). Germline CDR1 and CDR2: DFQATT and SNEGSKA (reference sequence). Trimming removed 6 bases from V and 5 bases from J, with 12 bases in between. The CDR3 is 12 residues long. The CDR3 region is CSAINQGDTQYF. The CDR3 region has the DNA TGCAGTGCGATAAATCAGGGAGATACGCAGTATTTT.

CDR3 amino acids: CASSTSPGTLPTEAFF. In DNA form, the CDR3 reads TGTGCCAGTAGTACCTCACCCGGGACGCTACCCACTGAAGCTTTCTTT. V and J are TRBV19 and TRBJ1-1; weak D call: TRBD1 (5 bases). CDR1 and CDR2 (germline): LNHDA, SQIVND (reference sequence). The CDR3 sequence is 16 residues long. The V gene lost 4 bases and the J gene lost 4 bases, with 19 bases spanning the gap.

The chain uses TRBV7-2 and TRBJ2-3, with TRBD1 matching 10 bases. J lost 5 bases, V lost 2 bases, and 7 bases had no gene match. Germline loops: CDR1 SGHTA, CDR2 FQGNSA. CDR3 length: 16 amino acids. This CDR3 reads CASSLLGQGRGDTQYF. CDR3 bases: TGTGCCAGCAGCTTATTGGGACAGGGGCGGGGAGATACGCAGTATTTT.

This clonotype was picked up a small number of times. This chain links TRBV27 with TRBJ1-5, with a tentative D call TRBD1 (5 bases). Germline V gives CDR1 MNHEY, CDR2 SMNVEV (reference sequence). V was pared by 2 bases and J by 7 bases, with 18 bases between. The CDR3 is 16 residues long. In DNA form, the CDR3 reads TGTGCCAGCAGTTTACAGGGCCAGCGATTTCCCCAGCCCCAGCATTTT. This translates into CASSLQGQRFPQPQHF.

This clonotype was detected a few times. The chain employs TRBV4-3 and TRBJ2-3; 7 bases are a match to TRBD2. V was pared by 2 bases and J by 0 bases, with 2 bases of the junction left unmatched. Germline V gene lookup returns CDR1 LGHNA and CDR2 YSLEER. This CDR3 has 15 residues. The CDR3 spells CASSQSRGSTDTQYF. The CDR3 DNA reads TGCGCCAGCAGCCAATCGCGGGGGAGCACAGATACGCAGTATTTT.

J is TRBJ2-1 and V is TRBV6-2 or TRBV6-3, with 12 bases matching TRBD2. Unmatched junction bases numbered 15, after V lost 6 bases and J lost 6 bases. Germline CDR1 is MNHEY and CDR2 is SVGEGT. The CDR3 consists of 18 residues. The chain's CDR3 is CASRDPLAGGPSGNEQFF. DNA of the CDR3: TGTGCCAGCAGGGACCCCCTAGCGGGGGGGCCTTCGGGCAATGAGCAGTTCTTC.

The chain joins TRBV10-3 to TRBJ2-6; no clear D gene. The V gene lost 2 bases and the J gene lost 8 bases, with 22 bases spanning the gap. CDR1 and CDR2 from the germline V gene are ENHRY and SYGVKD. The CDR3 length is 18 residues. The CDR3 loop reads CAISEQGIMLLGSNVLTF. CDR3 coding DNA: TGTGCCATCAGTGAGCAAGGGATAATGCTGCTGGGGTCCAACGTCCTGACTTTC.

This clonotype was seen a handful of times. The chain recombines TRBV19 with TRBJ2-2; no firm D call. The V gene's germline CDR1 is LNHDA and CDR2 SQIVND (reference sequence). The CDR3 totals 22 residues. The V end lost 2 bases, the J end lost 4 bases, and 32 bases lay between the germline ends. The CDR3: CASSILSYPPRRGPFRTGELFF. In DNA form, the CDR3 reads TGTGCCAGTAGTATATTATCCTACCCCCCCCGACGAGGCCCATTCCGCACCGGGGAGCTGTTTTTT.

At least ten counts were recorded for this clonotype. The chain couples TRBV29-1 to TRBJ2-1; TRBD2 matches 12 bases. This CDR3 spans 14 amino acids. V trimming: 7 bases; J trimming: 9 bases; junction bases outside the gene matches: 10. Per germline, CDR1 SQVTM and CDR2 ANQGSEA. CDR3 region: CSATGTSGRSEQFF. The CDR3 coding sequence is TGCAGCGCCACAGGGACTAGCGGGCGGTCTGAGCAGTTCTTC.

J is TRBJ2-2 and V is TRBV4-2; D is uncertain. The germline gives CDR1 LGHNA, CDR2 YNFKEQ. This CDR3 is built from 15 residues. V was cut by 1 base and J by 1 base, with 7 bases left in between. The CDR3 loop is CASSQAAGNTGELFF. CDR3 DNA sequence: TGTGCCAGCAGCCAAGCAGCAGGGAACACCGGGGAGCTGTTTTTT.

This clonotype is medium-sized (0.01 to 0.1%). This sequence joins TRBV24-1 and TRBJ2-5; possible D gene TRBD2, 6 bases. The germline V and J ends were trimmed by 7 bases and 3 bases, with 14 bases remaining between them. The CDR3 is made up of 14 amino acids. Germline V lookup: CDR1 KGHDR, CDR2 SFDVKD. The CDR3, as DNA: TGTGCCACCAGCGGATGGGGGGAGGAAGAGACCCAGTACTTC. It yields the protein CATSGWGEEETQYF.